This TCR beta chain was observed in a study of T cell responses to AZD1222 COVID-19 vaccine. Notes on the study in general: Per reports, nearly half of all spike-specific TCRs target regions that are unmutated in variants. The donors showed a predominance of white British ancestry and of females, with possible underestimation of clonal diversity.

Germline-derived CDR1 and CDR2 are SGHDT and YYEEEE. V dropped 0 bases and J dropped 2 bases, with 6 bases sitting between them. The CDR3 consists of 14 residues. Concerning this clone itself: The antigen remains unidentified.

Some clones are missing from TCRdb's copy, which holds only in-frame ones; the method was immunoSEQ multiplex PCR. The table has 150,000 to 200,000 clones, roughly 89% seen once. This receptor was obtained from an adult in good health. Sample: peripheral blood, taken on day 0 of AZD1222 vaccination. The V and J genes are TRBV5-6 and TRBJ1-5; no firm D call. CDR3 in amino acids: CASSLGRGNQPQHF. The CDR3 nucleotides are TGTGCCAGCAGCTTGGGGAGGGGCAATCAGCCCCAGCATTTT.